This TCR beta chain originates from a study of identical twins (dated by TCRdb to about 2016). Regarding the complete study: To test whether fetal clonotypes persist, this study deep-sequenced TCR alpha and beta repertoires from monozygotic twins, from unrelated adults of various ages, and from cord blood. To rule out contamination, replicate twin experiments were performed at different times with different library preparation protocols. Study-wide findings and limitations: In monozygotic twins, out-of-frame TCR alpha sharing was systematically underestimated by recombination models, although the models agreed with sharing between unrelated individuals. Zero-insertion analyses could be partly confounded by invariant T cells such as MAIT and iNKT, though diverse VJ usage argued against such confounding for most clonotypes. Compared with coincidental sharing between unrelated individuals, out-of-frame TCR alpha sequences shared between twins showed an excess of sequences with low generation probability. The excess sharing between twins in beta out-of-frame sequences was weaker because fewer shared sequences reduced the signal-to-noise ratio. Because the same donors could not be followed over many years, conclusions were based on cross-sectional statistical analysis. Abundant cord blood beta clonotypes carried fewer insertions; young adult naive repertoires showed a weaker similar trend, while memory repertoires showed none.

Of note for this clonotype: What this receptor recognizes is not known. Per-base quality was not reported, and no clone a single base away is much larger than it.

Every donor in the study was a healthy Caucasian. The library was produced with 5' RACE. TCRdb shows the sequencer as Illumina HiSeq 2000. A universal primer binding site was added through template switching, and the final cDNA carried a unique molecular identifier so that TCR cDNA molecules could be counted accurately. First-strand cDNA for TCR alpha and beta chains was synthesized from specific primers in the conserved constant-segment region. Each cDNA library was double barcoded, with a SMART-Mk sample barcode plus Illumina barcodes, to control for contamination. Two successive PCR steps introduced TruSeq adapter sequences along with Illumina sample barcodes. The TCR alpha and beta cDNA libraries were sequenced on the Illumina HiSeq platform using custom primers. Per the authors' processing: Unique molecular identifiers were extracted from raw reads with MiGEC, and CDR3 positions were determined with MiXCR. Recombination models were inferred per individual with the repgenHMM and IGoR tools using an EM algorithm. Shared clonotypes were analyzed with the tcR package in R, and sharing was normalized by the product of cloneset sizes. Out-of-frame nonproductive sequences were analyzed to study raw recombination free of thymic and clonal selection effects. The public reads were quality trimmed at Q25 with fastp and then assembled into clones with MiXCR by TCRdb, keeping productive beta chains. Identical CDR3 protein sequences are pooled into one entry, listed with their most common genes and DNA. The V and J calls were determined by TCRdb, not by the authors. The sample table records some 1,700,000 distinct CDR3 sequences; about 32% of these occur just once. The biggest ten clones account for less than 0.35% of the sample.

According to the germline V gene, CDR1 reads MGHRA and CDR2 reads YSYEKL. The CDR3 contains 16 residues, cysteine and phenylalanine counted. The retained sequence is limited to the CDR3, 48 bases, with the frame set at the first base. The germline V end is reduced by 4 bases and the J end by 5 bases; junction bases left unmatched: 7. Sequencing was performed on cord blood. The rearranged chain carries TRBV4-1 and TRBJ2-2; TRBD2 aligns with 10 central bases. The receptor was isolated from a newborn girl in good health. The nucleotide sequence reads as follows: TGCGCCAGCAGCCTTACAGCGGGAGGGCGGACCGGGGAGCTGTTTTTT. Its coded protein is CASSLTAGGRTGELFF.